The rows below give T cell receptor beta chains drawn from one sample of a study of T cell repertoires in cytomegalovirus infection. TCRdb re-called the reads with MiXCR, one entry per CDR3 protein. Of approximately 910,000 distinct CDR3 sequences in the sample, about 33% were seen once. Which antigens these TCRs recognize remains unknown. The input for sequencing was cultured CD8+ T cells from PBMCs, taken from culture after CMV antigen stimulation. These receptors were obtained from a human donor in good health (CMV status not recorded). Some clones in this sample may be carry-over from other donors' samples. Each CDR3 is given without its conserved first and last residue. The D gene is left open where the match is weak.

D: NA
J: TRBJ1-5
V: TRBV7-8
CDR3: ASSLGSGVGNQPQH

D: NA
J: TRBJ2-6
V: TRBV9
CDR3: ASSVATGRGSGANVLT

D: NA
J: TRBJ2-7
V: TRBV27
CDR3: ASSRGGGEEY

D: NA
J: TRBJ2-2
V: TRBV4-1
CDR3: ASSQDSRGTGELF

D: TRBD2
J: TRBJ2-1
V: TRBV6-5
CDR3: ASSYSPTSGPNNEQF

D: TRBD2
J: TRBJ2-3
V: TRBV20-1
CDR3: SAPGRGALSDTQY

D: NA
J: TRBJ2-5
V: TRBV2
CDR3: ASSDFRGETQY

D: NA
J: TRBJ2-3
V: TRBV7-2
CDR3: ASSLLIIPLGTDTQY

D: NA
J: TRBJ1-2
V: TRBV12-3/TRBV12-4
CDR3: AIPVLKRGGNYGYT

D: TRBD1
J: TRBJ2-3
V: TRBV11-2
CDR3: ASSFRGRETDTQY

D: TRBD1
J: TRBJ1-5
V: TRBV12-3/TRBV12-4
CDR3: ASSYRGASGPQH

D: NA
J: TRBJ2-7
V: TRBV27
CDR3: ASSFGTNHYEQY

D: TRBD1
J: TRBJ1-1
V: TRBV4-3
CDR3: ASSRQGGMTEAF

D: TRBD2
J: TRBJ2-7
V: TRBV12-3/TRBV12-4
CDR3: ASGQAGVIYEQY

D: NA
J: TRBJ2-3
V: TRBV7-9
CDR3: ASNRKSKGLSTDTQY

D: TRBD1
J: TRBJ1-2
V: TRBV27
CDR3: ASSWTGSDGYT

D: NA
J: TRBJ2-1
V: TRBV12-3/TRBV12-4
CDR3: ASSFRGRDNEQF

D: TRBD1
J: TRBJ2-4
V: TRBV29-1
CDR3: SVPGQPNIQY

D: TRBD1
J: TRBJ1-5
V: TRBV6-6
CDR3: ASSHWTGDTQPQH

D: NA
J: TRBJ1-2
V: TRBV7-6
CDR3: ASSASGSSGYT

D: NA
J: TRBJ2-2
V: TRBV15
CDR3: ATSRPRSNTGELF

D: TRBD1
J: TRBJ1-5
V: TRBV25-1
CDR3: ASSEYGQGDQPQH

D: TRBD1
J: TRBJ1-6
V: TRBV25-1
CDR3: ASSELRDSSSPLH

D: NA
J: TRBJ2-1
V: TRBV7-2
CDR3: VSSLRSYNEQF

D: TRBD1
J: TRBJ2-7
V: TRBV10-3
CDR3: AIWTGGEDGEQY

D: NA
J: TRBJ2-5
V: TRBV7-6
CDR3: ASSSSKERRQETQY

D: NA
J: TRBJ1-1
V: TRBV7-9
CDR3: ASSLFDGKAEAF

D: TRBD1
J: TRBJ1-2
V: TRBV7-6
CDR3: ASSLEAVQGGGYT

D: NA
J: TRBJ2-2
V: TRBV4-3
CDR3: ASSQASGAGELF

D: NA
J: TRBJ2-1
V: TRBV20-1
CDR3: SAPRDKLTRRRDNEQF

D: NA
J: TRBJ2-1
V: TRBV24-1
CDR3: ATSDRLSSYNEQF

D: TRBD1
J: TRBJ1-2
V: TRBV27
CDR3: ASSFNRGTDYGYT

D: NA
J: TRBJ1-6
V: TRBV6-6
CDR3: ASSYRVDNSPLH

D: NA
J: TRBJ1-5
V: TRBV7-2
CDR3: ASSLRIQSNQPQH

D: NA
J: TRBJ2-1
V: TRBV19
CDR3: ASSPGVVNEQF

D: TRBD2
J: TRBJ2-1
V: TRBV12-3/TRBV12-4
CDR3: ASTFSRDYHEQF

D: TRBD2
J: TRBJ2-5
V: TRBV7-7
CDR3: ASSLYGGATGETQY

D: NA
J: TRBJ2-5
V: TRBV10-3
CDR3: AISEGLEETQY

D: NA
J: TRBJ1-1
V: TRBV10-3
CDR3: ASLREGGGTEAF

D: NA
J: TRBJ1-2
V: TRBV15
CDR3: TTSRGFRGTDYGYT

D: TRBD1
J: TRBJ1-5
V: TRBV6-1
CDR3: ASSELTGANQPQH

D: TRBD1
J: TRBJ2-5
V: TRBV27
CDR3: ASSHQGAETQY

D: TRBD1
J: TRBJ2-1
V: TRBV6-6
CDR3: ASSYDRGDEQF

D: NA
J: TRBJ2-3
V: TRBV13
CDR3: ASSLAGTKDTQY

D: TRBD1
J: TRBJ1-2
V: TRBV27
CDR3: ASSLSHGTAQRNGYT

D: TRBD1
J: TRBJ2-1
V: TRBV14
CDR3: ASSPIPGGTYNEQF

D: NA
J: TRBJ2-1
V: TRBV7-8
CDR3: ASSRGTPTTYNEQF

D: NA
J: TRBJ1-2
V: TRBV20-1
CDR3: STRSGVYLLEGYT

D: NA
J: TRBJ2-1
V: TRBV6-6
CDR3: ASSYVLNEQF

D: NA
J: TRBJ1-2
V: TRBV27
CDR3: ASSFRGAGEEDGYT

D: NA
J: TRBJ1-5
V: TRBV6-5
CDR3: ASSYSTPGYYSNQPQH

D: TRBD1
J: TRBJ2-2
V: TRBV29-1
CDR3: SVNPGQGARTGELF

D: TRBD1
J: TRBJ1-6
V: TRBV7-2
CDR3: ASSLVTGPLH

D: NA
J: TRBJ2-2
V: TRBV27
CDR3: ASSLSTGTLTNTGELF

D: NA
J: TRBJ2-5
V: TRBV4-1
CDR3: ASSQPQASDETQY

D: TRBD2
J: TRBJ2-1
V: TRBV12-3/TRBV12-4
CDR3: ASSLGGTRVHEQF

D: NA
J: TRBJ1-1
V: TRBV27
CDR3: ASSFISGEAF

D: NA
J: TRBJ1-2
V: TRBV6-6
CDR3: ASSYVMMWDYGYT

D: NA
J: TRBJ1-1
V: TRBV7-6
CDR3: ASSLDPGLGNTEAF